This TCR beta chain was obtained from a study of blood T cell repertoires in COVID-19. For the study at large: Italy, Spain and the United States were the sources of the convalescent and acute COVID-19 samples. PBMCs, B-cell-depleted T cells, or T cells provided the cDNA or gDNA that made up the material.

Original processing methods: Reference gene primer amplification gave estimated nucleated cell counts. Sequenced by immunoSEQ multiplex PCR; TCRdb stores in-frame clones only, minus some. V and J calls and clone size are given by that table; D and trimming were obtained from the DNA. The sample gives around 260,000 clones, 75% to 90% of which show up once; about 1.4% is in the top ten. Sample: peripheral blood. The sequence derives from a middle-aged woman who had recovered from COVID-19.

In nucleotides, the CDR3 is TGTGCCAGCAGCCCCGGGGGACAGGATGGCTACACCTTC. Translating gives CASSPGGQDGYTF. The chain links TRBV11-1 to TRBJ1-2; 8 bases agree with TRBD1. Germline values: CDR1 SGHAT, CDR2 FQDESV (reference sequence). J was trimmed by 6 bases and V by 5 bases; bases with no gene match: 5. The CDR3 has 13 residues.